A selection of T cell receptor beta chains follows, all from one sample in a study of blood T cell repertoires in COVID-19. Repertoires were generated with immunoSEQ multiplex PCR, while TCRdb's copy carries only in-frame clones and drops some. The sample yields about 370,000 clones, roughly 90% seen once. Material: peripheral blood. These TCRs come from a woman under 40 with COVID-19, enrolled during active disease. CDR3s include the opening cysteine and the closing phenylalanine or tryptophan. The D gene is left open where the match is weak. A clone size is listed for some rows: how often the clone was seen (once, few, many), or a class if it is expanded.

cdr3_aa	cdr3_nt	d_call	v_call	j_call	clone_size
CASSPYGGSNEQFF	TGTGCCAGTAGTCCCTATGGGGGGTCCAATGAGCAGTTCTTC	NA	TRBV19	TRBJ2-1	once
CASSIRVGRQETQYF	TGTGCCAGTAGTATCAGGGTGGGTCGGCAAGAGACCCAGTACTTC	NA	TRBV19	TRBJ2-5	NA
CASSDSAGSGSDTQYF	TGTGCCAGCAGTGACTCTGCGGGTTCGGGATCAGATACGCAGTATTTT	NA	TRBV6-4	TRBJ2-3	NA
CASSLIIGQGVGDTQYF	TGTGCCAGCAGCTTAATTATAGGGCAGGGGGTAGGAGATACGCAGTATTTT	TRBD1	TRBV11-2	TRBJ2-3	NA
CASSFRGGYTF	TGTGCCAGCAGTTTTCGGGGTGGCTACACCTTC	NA	TRBV28	TRBJ1-2	NA
CASSWATSPSSYEQYF	TGTGCCAGCAGCTGGGCTACTAGCCCAAGCTCCTACGAGCAGTACTTC	NA	TRBV7-2	TRBJ2-7	once
CASSLAPVSSGNTIYF	TGTGCCAGCAGCTTAGCTCCCGTTAGCTCTGGAAACACCATATATTTT	NA	TRBV7-2	TRBJ1-3	few
CASSVSGAGTGELFF	TGTGCCAGCAGCGTATCAGGGGCGGGCACCGGGGAGCTGTTTTTT	NA	TRBV9	TRBJ2-2	NA
CASSPGLAGLETQYF	TGTGCCAGTTCCCCGGGACTAGCGGGACTAGAGACCCAGTACTTC	TRBD2	TRBV19	TRBJ2-5	NA
CASSVRPGLGTDTQYF	TGTGCCAGCAGCGTAAGACCGGGACTAGGCACAGATACGCAGTATTTT	TRBD2	TRBV7-2	TRBJ2-3	NA
CASSLGRDYEQYF	TGTGCCAGCAGTCTAGGGAGGGACTACGAGCAGTACTTC	TRBD2	TRBV27	TRBJ2-7	NA
CASSLERSEQYF	TGTGCCAGCAGTTTAGAACGGAGCGAGCAGTACTTC	NA	TRBV12-3/TRBV12-4	TRBJ2-7	NA
CASSPTRGQDVNKLFF	TGTGCCAGCAGCCCCACGAGGGGACAGGACGTCAATAAACTGTTTTTT	TRBD1	TRBV9	TRBJ1-4	once
CASSLLNRNHGGYTF	TGCGCCAGCAGCTTGCTTAACAGGAACCATGGGGGCTACACCTTC	NA	TRBV5-1	TRBJ1-2	NA
CASRTSSLTEAFF	TGTGCCAGCAGAACCTCGAGTCTAACTGAAGCTTTCTTT	NA	TRBV6-5	TRBJ1-1	NA
CASTQAGSAGSPLHF	TGTGCCAGCACCCAGGCTGGGTCCGCGGGTTCACCCCTCCACTTT	NA	TRBV6-5	TRBJ1-6	NA
CASPGVAGSLQETQYF	TGTGCCAGCCCCGGGGTAGCGGGAAGCCTGCAAGAGACCCAGTACTTC	TRBD2	TRBV9	TRBJ2-5	NA
CASSESIGEGNIQYF	TGCGCCAGCAGTGAGTCGATCGGCGAGGGAAACATTCAGTACTTC	NA	TRBV10-1	TRBJ2-4	NA
CASSSRVSGNTIYF	TGTGCCAGCAGCTCCAGGGTTTCAGGAAACACCATATATTTT	NA	TRBV7-2	TRBJ1-3	NA
CASSLRYFRDSHFYGYTF	TGCGCCAGCAGCCTACGATACTTTAGGGACAGTCACTTCTATGGCTACACCTTC	TRBD1	TRBV4-3	TRBJ1-2	NA
CASSLQPLAGGGDTQYF	TGTGCCAGCTCGCTCCAACCTCTAGCGGGAGGTGGAGATACGCAGTATTTT	TRBD2	TRBV18	TRBJ2-3	NA
CASSQGHSNQPQHF	TGCGCCAGCAGCCAAGGGCATAGCAATCAGCCCCAGCATTTT	NA	TRBV4-1	TRBJ1-5	NA
CASNLYTVEKLFF	TGTGCCAGCAATCTATATACTGTGGAAAAACTGTTTTTT	NA	TRBV21-1	TRBJ1-4	NA
CASSPSILGGYTF	TGTGCCAGCAGCCCGAGTATTCTGGGCGGCTACACCTTC	NA	TRBV11-3	TRBJ1-2	NA
CASNRRDSYTEAFF	TGTGCCAGTAACCGACGGGACAGCTACACTGAAGCTTTCTTT	TRBD1	TRBV19	TRBJ1-1	NA
CASISYNEQFF	TGTGCCAGCATCAGCTACAATGAGCAGTTCTTC	NA	TRBV2	TRBJ2-1	NA
CASSPTGGGTGEKLFF	TGTGCCAGCAGCCCAACCGGGGGAGGGACCGGTGAAAAACTGTTTTTT	NA	TRBV5-4	TRBJ1-4	NA
CASSLGGDRPFYGYTF	TGTGCCAGCAGTTTAGGGGGGGACAGGCCATTTTATGGCTACACCTTC	TRBD1	TRBV28	TRBJ1-2	NA
CATRNRDRGSGDTQYF	TGTGCCACCAGAAACCGGGACAGGGGATCCGGAGATACGCAGTATTTT	TRBD1	TRBV10-3	TRBJ2-3	NA
CASSQDRGQWNTEAFF	TGCGCCAGCAGCCAAGATAGAGGACAGTGGAACACTGAAGCTTTCTTT	NA	TRBV4-1	TRBJ1-1	NA
CASSLGTAHEQFF	TGTGCCAGCAGCTTGGGGACTGCCCATGAGCAGTTCTTC	NA	TRBV5-4	TRBJ2-1	NA
CAITSTSGVYNEQFF	TGTGCCATCACTTCGACTAGCGGTGTCTACAATGAGCAGTTCTTC	TRBD2	TRBV10-3	TRBJ2-1	NA
CSVRGYNEQFF	TGCAGCGTCAGGGGTTACAATGAGCAGTTCTTC	NA	TRBV29-1	TRBJ2-1	NA
CASSVIRGMSTDTQYF	TGTGCCAGCAGCGTCATCAGGGGAATGAGCACAGATACGCAGTATTTT	NA	TRBV9	TRBJ2-3	once
CASSQDGSNTEAFF	TGTGCCAGCTCCCAGGATGGTTCGAACACTGAAGCTTTCTTT	NA	TRBV18	TRBJ1-1	NA
CASSYRTRPTEAFF	TGTGCCAGCAGTTACCGGACTAGGCCTACTGAAGCTTTCTTT	NA	TRBV6-5	TRBJ1-1	NA
CASSLSDTEAFF	TGTGCCAGCAGCTTATCGGACACTGAAGCTTTCTTT	NA	TRBV11-3	TRBJ1-1	NA
CASSFGLAGSTDTQYF	TGTGCCAGCAGCTTCGGACTAGCGGGGAGCACAGATACGCAGTATTTT	TRBD2	TRBV11-3	TRBJ2-3	NA
CASSLAAGEPDTQYF	TGTGCCAGCAGCTTAGCGGCGGGAGAGCCAGATACGCAGTATTTT	TRBD2	TRBV7-9	TRBJ2-3	NA
CSVARSGGEYHTGELFF	TGCAGCGTTGCCCGGTCAGGGGGAGAATATCACACCGGGGAGCTGTTTTTT	TRBD1	TRBV29-1	TRBJ2-2	NA
CASSVGQTTRYGYTF	TGTGCCAGCAGCGTAGGACAGACAACACGTTATGGCTACACCTTC	NA	TRBV9	TRBJ1-2	NA
CASSQSPWRETQYF	TGTGCCAGCAGCCAATCTCCCTGGAGGGAGACCCAGTACTTC	NA	TRBV3-1/TRBV3-2	TRBJ2-5	NA
CSARRGDTQYF	TGCAGTGCTAGACGGGGGGATACGCAGTATTTT	NA	TRBV20-1	TRBJ2-3	NA
CASSLIWTDYSDGYTF	TGTGCCAGCAGTTTAATCTGGACAGACTATTCGGATGGCTACACCTTC	NA	TRBV28	TRBJ1-2	NA
CASSLGFRTGGFTEAFF	TGCGCCAGCAGTCTGGGGTTCCGGACAGGGGGCTTCACTGAAGCTTTCTTT	TRBD1	TRBV5-1	TRBJ1-1	NA
CASSLARAGYTF	TGTGCCAGCAGCTTAGCCAGGGCTGGCTACACCTTC	NA	TRBV11-3	TRBJ1-2	NA
CASKGSNYEQYF	TGTGCCAGCAAGGGGTCGAACTACGAGCAGTACTTC	NA	TRBV6-5	TRBJ2-7	NA
CARSLEGGQGAEKLFF	TGTGCCAGAAGCTTAGAGGGGGGACAGGGGGCTGAAAAACTGTTTTTT	NA	TRBV7-5	TRBJ1-4	NA
CASSKTVQETQYF	TGTGCCAGCAGCAAAACAGTCCAAGAGACCCAGTACTTC	NA	TRBV7-8	TRBJ2-5	NA
CASSQDVRGGNSPLHF	TGCGCCAGCAGCCAAGATGTAAGGGGGGGTAATTCACCCCTCCACTTT	NA	TRBV4-3	TRBJ1-6	NA
CASSLALRGTGSRGYEQYF	TGTGCCAGCAGCTTAGCGCTAAGAGGGACAGGGTCTCGTGGCTACGAGCAGTACTTC	TRBD1	TRBV7-6	TRBJ2-7	NA
CASSLLKFGEAFF	TGTGCCAGCAGCTTATTGAAGTTCGGTGAAGCTTTCTTT	NA	TRBV11-2	TRBJ1-1	NA
CASSRAQTTVMSSYEQYF	TGTGCCAGCAGTCGAGCCCAAACCACAGTGATGAGCTCCTACGAGCAGTACTTC	NA	TRBV7-9	TRBJ2-7	NA
CASSTQGLNSPLHF	TGTGCCAGCAGCACGCAGGGCCTCAATTCACCCCTCCACTTT	NA	TRBV5-5	TRBJ1-6	NA
CASQDGPSDTEAFF	TGTGCCAGCCAAGACGGGCCTAGCGACACTGAAGCTTTCTTT	NA	TRBV21-1	TRBJ1-1	NA
CASSSGTGVFGELFF	TGTGCCAGCAGCTCCGGGACAGGGGTTTTTGGGGAGCTGTTTTTT	TRBD1	TRBV7-6	TRBJ2-2	NA
CASVSQGDLGNTEAFF	TGTGCCAGCGTTTCACAGGGGGATTTGGGGAACACTGAAGCTTTCTTT	TRBD1	TRBV5-6	TRBJ1-1	NA
CASPVAGEETQYF	TGCGCCAGTCCGGTGGCGGGGGAAGAGACCCAGTACTTC	TRBD2	TRBV4-3	TRBJ2-5	NA
CASSIASGGWNEQFF	TGTGCCAGCAGTATCGCTAGCGGGGGGTGGAATGAGCAGTTCTTC	TRBD2	TRBV6-5	TRBJ2-1	once
CASSLQGVDGYTF	TGTGCCAGCAGCCTACAGGGTGTTGATGGCTACACCTTC	NA	TRBV7-9	TRBJ1-2	few